This T cell receptor (beta chain) was found in a study of blood T cell repertoires in COVID-19. Across the whole study: Researchers got acute and convalescent COVID-19 samples from the United States, Italy and Spain. PBMCs, B-cell-depleted T cells, or T cells provided the cDNA or gDNA that made up the material.

Per the original data handling: Amplification of reference gene primers was used by the study to estimate nucleated cell counts. TCRdb keeps only in-frame clones here, not all; method: immunoSEQ multiplex PCR. V and J calls and clone size are those listed in that table; D and trimming were worked out from the DNA. The profile shows around 70,000 clones, roughly nine tenths of them singletons. CDR3 size: 14 residues. Trimming removed 2 bases at V and 2 bases at J, with 9 bases between. Germline CDR1 MNHEY, CDR2 SVGAGI. The origin of this receptor is an older man with acute or convalescent COVID-19. The chain has TRBV6-5 and TRBJ2-5, with D perhaps TRBD2 (6 bases). The sequenced sample consisted of peripheral blood. The DNA of the CDR3 is TGTGCCAGCAGTTACCTTAGCGGACAAGAGACCCAGTACTTC. It specifies CASSYLSGQETQYF.